One sample yielded the 23 T cell receptor beta chains listed below, sequenced in a study of TIL therapy for anti-PD-1-resistant metastatic lung cancer. The libraries were made with immunoSEQ v3. TCRdb keeps only in-frame clones here, not all; method: immunoSEQ multiplex PCR. The sample lists tens of thousands of clones, roughly 72% occurring once. Time point denoted: pre-treatment sample, taken before nivolumab and TIL therapy. The tumor samples were excised metastases, mostly pleural nodules or supraclavicular lymph nodes. The sequencing here drew on tumor tissue, taken at baseline. Source of these receptors: a person aged 25-85 years with non-small cell lung cancer.

J is TRBJ1-5 and V is TRBV25-1, with D possibly being TRBD1 (5 bases). Per the germline V gene, CDR1 is MGHDK and CDR2 is SYGVNS. The CDR3 extends over 11 amino acids. Trimming shortened V by 10 bases and J by 2 bases, and 6 bases separated the two germline ends. The CDR3 region has the DNA TGTGCCACCAGGGGCAATCAGCCCCAGCATTTT. It yields the protein CATRGNQPQHF.

In nucleotides, the CDR3 is TGCGCCAGCAGCTTTCGACAGGACAATGAGCAGTTCTTC. Translating it yields CASSFRQDNEQFF. The chain employs TRBV5-1 and TRBJ2-1, with D possibly TRBD1 on 6 matching bases. The length of the CDR3 is 13 residues. Germline-derived CDR1 and CDR2 are SGHRS and YFSETQ. V shed 2 bases and J shed 5 bases, with 8 bases lying between them.

V gene TRBV15 combines with J gene TRBJ2-7; 11 nucleotides line up with TRBD1. In germline, CDR1 is LNHNV, CDR2 YYDKDF (reference sequence). The CDR3 sequence is 14 residues long. The junction had 3 bases not matched to a gene; V was cut back by 5 bases and J by 3 bases. CDR3 protein: CATSLGTGGYEQYF. For the CDR3, the DNA is TGTGCCACCAGCTTAGGGACAGGGGGCTACGAGCAGTACTTC.

V and J are TRBV6-1 and TRBJ1-1, with a tentative D call TRBD1 (5 bases). Germline CDR1 MNHNS, CDR2 SASEGT. The CDR3 consists of 14 residues. The V end was cut by 4 bases, the J end by 1 base, with 10 bases between. CDR3 DNA: TGTGCCAGCAGTGCGGCAGGGCCGAACACTGAAGCTTTCTTT. Protein sequence: CASSAAGPNTEAFF.

The V call is TRBV7-2, the J call TRBJ2-2, with D tentatively TRBD1 (7 bases). The V end lost 5 bases, the J end lost 0 bases, and 13 bases lay between the germline ends. The V gene's germline CDR1 is SGHTA and CDR2 FQGNSA. The CDR3 has 16 residues. Here the CDR3 DNA reads TGTGCCAGCAGCCCAGGGGGGACTGCGAACACCGGGGAGCTGTTTTTT. This translates into CASSPGGTANTGELFF.

The chain uses TRBV10-3 and TRBJ1-2; D is undetermined. Trimming cost V 7 bases and J 8 bases, with 17 bases left between them. Germline V gene sequence: CDR1 ENHRY, CDR2 SYGVKD. This CDR3 contains 13 residues. The CDR3 loop reads CAIIGEYSKGYTF. For the CDR3, the DNA is TGTGCCATCATAGGAGAATACAGTAAAGGCTACACCTTC.

This clone occurred a few times. The chain couples TRBV6-5 to TRBJ1-1, with 7 bases lining up with TRBD1. The CDR3 sequence is 14 residues long. V was pared by 7 bases and J by 6 bases, with 11 bases of the junction left unmatched. Germline V gene lookup returns CDR1 MNHEY and CDR2 SVGAGI. The CDR3 nucleotides read TGTGCCAGCAAGCGGGACAGCCAAACGGCTGAAGCTTTCTTT. It codes for CASKRDSQTAEAFF.

The V and J genes are TRBV5-1 and TRBJ1-2; the D is unclear. There are 13 residues in the CDR3. With 1 base removed from V and 3 bases from J, the gap between germline ends came to 7 bases. Germline lookup yields CDR1 SGHRS and CDR2 YFSETQ. The CDR3 nucleotides are TGCGCCAGCAGCTTGAGTGTGGACTATGGCTACACCTTC. It encodes CASSLSVDYGYTF.

In DNA form, the CDR3 reads TGTGCTAGTGGCCCAACAGGGTCACCGCAAGAGACCCAGTACTTC. It encodes CASGPTGSPQETQYF. The chain combines TRBV12-5 with TRBJ2-5; a possible D gene is TRBD1 (6 bases). V lost 6 bases and J 2 bases, leaving 16 bases between the germline ends. The CDR3 spans 15 residues. Germline V gene sequence: CDR1 LGHNT, CDR2 FRNRAP.

The rearrangement links TRBV18 to TRBJ2-2, with TRBD1 matching over 11 bases. V was clipped by 8 bases and J by 6 bases; unmatched bases: 14. In germline, CDR1 is KGHSH, CDR2 LQKENI. CDR3 length: 17 residues. CDR3 region: CASIPDRGRRAAGELFF. The CDR3 coding sequence is TGTGCCAGCATACCGGACAGGGGGCGCAGGGCTGCCGGGGAGCTGTTTTTT.

This chain joins TRBV18 and TRBJ1-6, with 10 positions matching TRBD1. V was pared by 6 bases and J by 10 bases, with 6 bases of the junction left unmatched. CDR1 is KGHSH, CDR2 LQKENI, per germline. The CDR3 consists of 14 residues. CDR3 in DNA: TGTGCCAGCTCGCCCCGGGACAGGGGCTCACCCCTCCACTTT. Protein: CASSPRDRGSPLHF.

The J gene is TRBJ2-7, the V gene TRBV7-9, with unresolved D. The CDR3 runs to 13 residues. V was trimmed by 2 bases and J by 3 bases, leaving 8 bases between them. The germline CDR1 and CDR2 sequences are SEHNR and FQNEAQ (reference sequence). This chain's CDR3 is CASSLSRNYEQYF. The CDR3 DNA reads as TGTGCCAGCAGCTTAAGTCGAAACTACGAGCAGTACTTC.

CDR3 DNA sequence: TGTGCCAGCAGTTACAGGCTAGAAGAGGAGCAGTACTTC. Translating gives CASSYRLEEEQYF. The chain carries TRBV6-5 and TRBJ2-7, with D unresolved. The V and J ends lost 2 bases and 7 bases respectively, with 12 bases between them. Germline CDR1 reads MNHEY; CDR2 reads SVGAGI. The CDR3 contains 13 residues.

The chain recombines TRBV11-2 with TRBJ2-7, with D perhaps TRBD1 (6 bases). CDR3 length: 15 residues. The V end was cut by 6 bases, the J end by 2 bases, with 17 bases between. Germline CDR1 SGHAT, CDR2 FQNNGV. The DNA of the CDR3 is TGTGCCAGCAGTACCACAGGGTACAATACCTACGAGCAGTACTTC. This sequence encodes CASSTTGYNTYEQYF.

V and J are TRBV5-1 and TRBJ2-7, with 9 bases matching TRBD1. Germline lookup yields CDR1 SGHRS and CDR2 YFSETQ. The junction had 2 bases not matched to a gene; V was cut back by 0 bases and J by 1 base. The CDR3 runs 15 residues. As DNA, the CDR3 is TGCGCCAGCAGCTTGGATGACAGGGGGTCCTACGAGCAGTACTTC. It translates to CASSLDDRGSYEQYF.

The chain uses TRBV11-2 and TRBJ2-1; 8 bases line up with TRBD2. CDR3 length: 15 residues. From germline, CDR1 is SGHAT and CDR2 FQNNGV. Trimming at V came to 1 base and at J to 4 bases, leaving 3 bases not matched to a gene. CDR3 nucleotides: TGTGCCAGCAGCTTAGCAGCGGGGGCGTACAATGAGCAGTTCTTC. Protein: CASSLAAGAYNEQFF.

The chain is built from TRBV5-6 and TRBJ2-7; the D gene is possibly TRBD1 (6 bases). The V and J ends lost 4 bases and 0 bases respectively, with 23 bases between them. Germline V gene lookup returns CDR1 SGHDT and CDR2 YYEEEE. The CDR3 contains 18 residues. The CDR3 coding sequence is TGTGCCAGCAGCCGACCGGGACACTCTGTTCGGGACTCCTACGAGCAGTACTTC. It yields the protein CASSRPGHSVRDSYEQYF.

The V call is TRBV7-2, the J call TRBJ2-1, with 11 bases aligning to TRBD2. The length of the CDR3 is 17 residues. V gave up 2 bases and J gave up 3 bases; unmatched junction bases: 6. Germline V CDR1 and CDR2: SGHTA, FQGNSA. The CDR3 DNA reads as TGTGCCAGCAGCTTAACCGCTAGCGGGGGGATCTACAATGAGCAGTTCTTC. Translation gives CASSLTASGGIYNEQFF.

The chain employs TRBV5-5 and TRBJ2-7, with TRBD2 identical over 9 bases. This CDR3 comprises 16 residues. V dropped 2 bases and J dropped 0; count of bases not matched to a gene: 6. Germline lookup yields CDR1 SGHKS and CDR2 YYEKEE (reference sequence). CDR3 loop: CASSFPSGAISYEQYF. The CDR3 DNA reads as TGTGCCAGCAGCTTTCCTAGCGGGGCGATCTCCTACGAGCAGTACTTC.

The chain employs TRBV5-5 and TRBJ2-5; tentatively, D is TRBD1 (5 bases). From germline, CDR1 is SGHKS and CDR2 YYEKEE (reference sequence). CDR3 length: 14 amino acids. Trimming left V 4 bases short and J 1 base short, with 11 bases between. CDR3 nucleotides: TGTGCCAGCAGCCTGCAGGGCAGCCAAGAGACCCAGTACTTC. This codes for CASSLQGSQETQYF.

The chain joins TRBV28 to TRBJ2-7; the D is unclear. With 4 bases removed from V and 2 bases from J, the gap between germline ends came to 9 bases. CDR1 is MDHEN and CDR2 is SYDVKM in the germline V gene. The CDR3 loop spans 13 amino acids. The CDR3 DNA follows: TGTGCCAGCAGTTCGGGCCTAACCTACGAGCAGTACTTC. This codes for CASSSGLTYEQYF.

This clone is a singleton in its sample. The chain joins TRBV4-3 to TRBJ2-3; D may be TRBD1 (5 bases). The V end lost 1 base, the J end lost 2 bases, and 13 bases lay between the germline ends. This CDR3 region has 16 residues. Per the germline V gene, CDR1 is LGHNA and CDR2 is YSLEER. The CDR3 coding sequence is TGCGCCAGCAGCCAAGGCTTCGAAGGGGTCACAGATACGCAGTATTTT. Translated: CASSQGFEGVTDTQYF.

This clone was seen just once. V is TRBV19 and J is TRBJ2-5, with D possibly TRBD1 on 5 matching bases. V lost 6 bases and J 0 bases, leaving 8 bases between the germline ends. The length of the CDR3 is 13 residues. Germline CDR1 is LNHDA and CDR2 is SQIVND (reference sequence). CDR3 sequence: CASSQDNQETQYF. The CDR3 bases are TGTGCCAGTAGCCAGGACAACCAAGAGACCCAGTACTTC.